This T cell receptor beta chain was recorded in a study of response to subunit inactivated influenza vaccine. MiXCR was run by TCRdb on the RT-PCR reads, yielding one entry per CDR3 protein. The sample yields approximately 680,000 distinct CDR3 sequences, 15% to 18% seen once. Germline assignment: CDR1 SQVTM and CDR2 ANQGSEA. CDR3 length equals 14 residues. Trimming took 6 bases from V and 7 from J; bases not matched to a gene: 11. The rearrangement links TRBV29-1 to TRBJ2-1, with 8 nucleotides matching TRBD2. Sequenced here: PBMCs from blood, sampled about 12 days after vaccination. The TCR comes from a man aged 50-60 years who received an inactivated influenza vaccine. The CDR3 DNA follows: TGCAGCGTCAGAATAGCGGGGCCCTCAAATGAGCAGTTCTTC. It is translated as CSVRIAGPSNEQFF.